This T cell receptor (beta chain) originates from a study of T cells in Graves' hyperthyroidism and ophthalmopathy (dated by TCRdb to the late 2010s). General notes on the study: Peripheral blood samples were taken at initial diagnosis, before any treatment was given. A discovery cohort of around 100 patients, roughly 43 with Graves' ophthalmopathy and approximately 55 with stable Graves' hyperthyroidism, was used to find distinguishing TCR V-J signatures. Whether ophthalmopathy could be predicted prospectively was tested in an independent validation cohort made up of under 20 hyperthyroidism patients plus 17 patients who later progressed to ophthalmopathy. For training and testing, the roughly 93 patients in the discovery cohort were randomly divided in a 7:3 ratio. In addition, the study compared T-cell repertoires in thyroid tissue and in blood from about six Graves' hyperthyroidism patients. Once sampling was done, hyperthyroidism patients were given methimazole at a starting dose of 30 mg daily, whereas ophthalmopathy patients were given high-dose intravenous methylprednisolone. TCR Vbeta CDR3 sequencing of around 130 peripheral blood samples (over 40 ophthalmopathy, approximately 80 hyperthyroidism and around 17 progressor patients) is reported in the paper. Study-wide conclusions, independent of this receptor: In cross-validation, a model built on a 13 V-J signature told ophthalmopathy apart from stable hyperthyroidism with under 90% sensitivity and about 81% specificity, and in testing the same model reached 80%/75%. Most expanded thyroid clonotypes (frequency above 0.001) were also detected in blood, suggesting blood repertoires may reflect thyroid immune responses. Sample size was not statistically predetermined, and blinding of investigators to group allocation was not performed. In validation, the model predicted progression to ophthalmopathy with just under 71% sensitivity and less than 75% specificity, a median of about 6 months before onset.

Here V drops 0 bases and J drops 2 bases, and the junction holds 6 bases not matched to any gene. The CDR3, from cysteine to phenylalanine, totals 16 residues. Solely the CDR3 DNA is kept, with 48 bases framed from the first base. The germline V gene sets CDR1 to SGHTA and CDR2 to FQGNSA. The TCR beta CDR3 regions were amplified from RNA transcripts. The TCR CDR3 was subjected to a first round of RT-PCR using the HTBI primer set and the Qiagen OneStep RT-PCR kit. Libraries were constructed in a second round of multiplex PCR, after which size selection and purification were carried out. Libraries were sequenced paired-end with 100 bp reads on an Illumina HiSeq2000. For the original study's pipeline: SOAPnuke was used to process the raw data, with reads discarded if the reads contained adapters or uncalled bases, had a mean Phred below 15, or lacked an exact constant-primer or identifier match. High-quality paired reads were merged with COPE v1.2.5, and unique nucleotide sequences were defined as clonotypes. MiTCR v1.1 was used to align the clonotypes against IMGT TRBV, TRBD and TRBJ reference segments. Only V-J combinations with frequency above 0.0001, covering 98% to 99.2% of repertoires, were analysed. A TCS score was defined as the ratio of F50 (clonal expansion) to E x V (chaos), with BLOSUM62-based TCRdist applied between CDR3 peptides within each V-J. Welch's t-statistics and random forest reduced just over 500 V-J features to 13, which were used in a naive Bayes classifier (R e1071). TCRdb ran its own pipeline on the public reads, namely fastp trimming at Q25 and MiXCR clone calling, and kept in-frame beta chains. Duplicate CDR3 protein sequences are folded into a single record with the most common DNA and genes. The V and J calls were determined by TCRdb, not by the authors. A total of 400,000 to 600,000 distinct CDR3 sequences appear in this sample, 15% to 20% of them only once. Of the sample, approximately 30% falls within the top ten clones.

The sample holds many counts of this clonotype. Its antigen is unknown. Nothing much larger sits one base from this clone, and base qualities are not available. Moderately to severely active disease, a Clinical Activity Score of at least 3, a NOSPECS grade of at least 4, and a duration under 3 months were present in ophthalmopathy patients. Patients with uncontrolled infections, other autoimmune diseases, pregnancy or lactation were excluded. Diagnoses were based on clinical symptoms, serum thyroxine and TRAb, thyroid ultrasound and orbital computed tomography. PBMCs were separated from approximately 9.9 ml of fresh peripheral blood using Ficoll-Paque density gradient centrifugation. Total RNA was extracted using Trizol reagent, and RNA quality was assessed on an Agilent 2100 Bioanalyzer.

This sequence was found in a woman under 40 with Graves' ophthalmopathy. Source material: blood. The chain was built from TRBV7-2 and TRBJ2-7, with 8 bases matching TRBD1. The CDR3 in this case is CASSLAAGTGAYEQYF. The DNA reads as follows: TGTGCCAGCAGCTTAGCAGCAGGGACAGGAGCCTACGAGCAGTACTTC.